The T cell receptor beta chain under discussion was sequenced for a study of cytomegalovirus exposure and HLA in healthy donors. Study-wide background: Of all 400 or so donors who were genotyped, 70% to 85% belonged to the Caucasian-associated ancestry cluster. General study points: Listed as cytomegalovirus-associated were around 160 TCR beta chains. Sequencing probably produced one cluster of sequence variants that were highly shared.

Concerning this clone itself: The antigen is unknown.

A multiplex PCR was run with 60 Vbeta primers and 13 Jbeta primers. Here immunoSEQ multiplex PCR was the method, and the copy in TCRdb shows in-frame clones only, minus some. Among about 170,000 clones listed, around 76% were seen once. The receptor was derived from a woman aged 25-40 years in good health and CMV-seropositive. Sequenced sample: PBMCs.

CDR3 sequence (DNA): TGTGCCAGCAGCTTACATACAGGGTACACTGAAGCTTTCTTT. Translation: CASSLHTGYTEAFF. J is TRBJ1-1 and V is TRBV7-2, with a tentative D call TRBD1 (6 bases). This CDR3 region has 14 residues. From germline, CDR1 is SGHTA and CDR2 FQGNSA. Between the trimmed V and J ends, which lost 2 bases and 3 bases, there was a span of 10 bases.